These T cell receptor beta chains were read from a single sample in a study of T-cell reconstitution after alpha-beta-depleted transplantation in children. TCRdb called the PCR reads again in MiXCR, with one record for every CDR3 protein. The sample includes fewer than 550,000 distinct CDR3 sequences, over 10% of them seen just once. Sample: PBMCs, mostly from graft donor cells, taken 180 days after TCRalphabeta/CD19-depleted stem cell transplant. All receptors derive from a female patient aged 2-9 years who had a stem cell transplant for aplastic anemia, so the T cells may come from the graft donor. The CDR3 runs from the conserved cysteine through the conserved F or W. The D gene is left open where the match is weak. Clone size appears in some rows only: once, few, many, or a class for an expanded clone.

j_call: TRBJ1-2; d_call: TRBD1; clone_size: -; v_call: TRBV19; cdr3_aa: CASSIAQGAGYGYTF; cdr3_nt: TGTGCCAGTAGTATCGCCCAGGGGGCGGGCTATGGCTACACCTTC
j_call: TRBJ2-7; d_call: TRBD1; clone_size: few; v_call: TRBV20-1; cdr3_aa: CRATGSREQYF; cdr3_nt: TGCAGAGCGACAGGGAGTCGCGAGCAGTACTTC
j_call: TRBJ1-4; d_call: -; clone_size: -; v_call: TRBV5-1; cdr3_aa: CASGFGWAAQEKLFF; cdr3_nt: TGCGCCAGCGGCTTTGGGTGGGCAGCTCAGGAAAAACTGTTTTTT
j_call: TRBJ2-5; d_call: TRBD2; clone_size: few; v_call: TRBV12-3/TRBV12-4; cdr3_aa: CASSTGLARAGKYF; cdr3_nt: TGTGCCAGCAGTACGGGACTAGCGCGGGCGGGGAAGTACTTC
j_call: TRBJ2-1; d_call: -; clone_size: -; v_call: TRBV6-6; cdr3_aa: CASSPMSGNAFF; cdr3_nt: TGTGCCAGCAGTCCGATGTCCGGGAATGCGTTCTTC
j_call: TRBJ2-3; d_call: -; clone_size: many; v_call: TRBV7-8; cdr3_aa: CASSFGTYPDTQYF; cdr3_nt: TGTGCCAGCAGCTTTGGGACCTACCCCGATACGCAGTATTTT
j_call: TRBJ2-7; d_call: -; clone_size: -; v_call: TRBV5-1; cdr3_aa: CASSLASGNEQYF; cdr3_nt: TGCGCCAGCAGCTTGGCCTCGGGGAACGAGCAGTACTTC
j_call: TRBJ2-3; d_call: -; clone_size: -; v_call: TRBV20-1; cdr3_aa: CSASSLAVSAQYF; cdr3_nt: TGCAGTGCTAGTTCGCTAGCTGTAAGCGCGCAGTATTTT
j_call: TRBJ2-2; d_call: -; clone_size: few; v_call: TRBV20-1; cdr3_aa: CSARDGGGRGAGELFF; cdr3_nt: TGCAGTGCTAGAGATGGGGGCGGGAGAGGGGCCGGGGAGCTGTTTTTT
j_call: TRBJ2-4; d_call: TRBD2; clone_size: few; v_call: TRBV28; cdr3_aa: CASSGGSAKNIQYF; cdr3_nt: TGTGCCAGCAGCGGGGGGTCGGCCAAAAACATTCAGTACTTC
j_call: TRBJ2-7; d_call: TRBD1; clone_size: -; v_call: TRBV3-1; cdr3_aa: CATSQESGGGYEQYF; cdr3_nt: TGTGCCACCAGCCAAGAATCAGGGGGCGGGTACGAGCAGTACTTC
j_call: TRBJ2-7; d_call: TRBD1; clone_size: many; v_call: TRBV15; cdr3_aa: CATSRAGTGTHEQYF; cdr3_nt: TGTGCCACCAGCAGAGCGGGGACAGGTACCCACGAGCAGTACTTC
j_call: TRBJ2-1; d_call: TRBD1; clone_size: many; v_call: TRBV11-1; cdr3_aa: CASSLSTGAYNEQFF; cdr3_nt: TGTGCCAGCAGCTTAAGCACAGGGGCCTACAATGAGCAGTTCTTC
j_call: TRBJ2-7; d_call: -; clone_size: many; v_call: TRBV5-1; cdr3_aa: CASSWKQGSATYEQYF; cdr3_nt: TGCGCCAGCAGCTGGAAACAGGGAAGCGCAACCTACGAGCAGTACTTC
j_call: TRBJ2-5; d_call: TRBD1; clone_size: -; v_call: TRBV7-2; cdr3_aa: CASSRTGEETQYF; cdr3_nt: TGTGCCAGCTCTCGGACAGGGGAAGAGACCCAGTACTTC
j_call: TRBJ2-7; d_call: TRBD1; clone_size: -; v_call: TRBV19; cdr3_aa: CASSPRTGFYEQYF; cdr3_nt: TGTGCCAGTAGTCCAAGGACAGGGTTCTACGAGCAGTACTTC
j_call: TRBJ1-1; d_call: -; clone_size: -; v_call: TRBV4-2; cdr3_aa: CASSQDRGWGRENTEAFF; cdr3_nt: TGTGCCAGCAGCCAAGATCGGGGATGGGGCCGGGAGAACACTGAAGCTTTCTTT
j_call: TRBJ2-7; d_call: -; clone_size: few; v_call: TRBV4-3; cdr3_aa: CASSHTPFGTIYEQYF; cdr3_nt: TGCGCCAGCAGCCATACGCCCTTTGGAACGATCTACGAGCAGTACTTC